The clone carrying this TCR beta chain has a count of ten or more. This entry comes from a study of T cells in Graves' hyperthyroidism and ophthalmopathy. The CDR3 consists of 14 residues. Trimming cost V 7 bases and J 8 bases, with 20 bases left between them. CDR1 and CDR2 (germline): MNHNS, SASEGT. What was amplified from RNA transcripts were TCR beta CDR3 regions. With the HTBI primer set, the TCR CDR3 went through a first round of RT-PCR. In TCRdb, the multiplex PCR reads were re-called with MiXCR into one record per CDR3 protein. The data show some 440,000 distinct CDR3 sequences, around 16% seen once. Uncontrolled infection, other autoimmune disease, pregnancy and lactation each barred patients from inclusion.

The sequenced sample was blood. The clonotype originates from a woman aged 18-30 years with Graves' hyperthyroidism. This sequence joins TRBV6-1 and TRBJ1-2; D not certain. CDR3 sequence: CASIQSTSLEGYTF. The CDR3 coding sequence is TGTGCCAGCATCCAATCGACTAGTTTAGAAGGCTACACCTTC.